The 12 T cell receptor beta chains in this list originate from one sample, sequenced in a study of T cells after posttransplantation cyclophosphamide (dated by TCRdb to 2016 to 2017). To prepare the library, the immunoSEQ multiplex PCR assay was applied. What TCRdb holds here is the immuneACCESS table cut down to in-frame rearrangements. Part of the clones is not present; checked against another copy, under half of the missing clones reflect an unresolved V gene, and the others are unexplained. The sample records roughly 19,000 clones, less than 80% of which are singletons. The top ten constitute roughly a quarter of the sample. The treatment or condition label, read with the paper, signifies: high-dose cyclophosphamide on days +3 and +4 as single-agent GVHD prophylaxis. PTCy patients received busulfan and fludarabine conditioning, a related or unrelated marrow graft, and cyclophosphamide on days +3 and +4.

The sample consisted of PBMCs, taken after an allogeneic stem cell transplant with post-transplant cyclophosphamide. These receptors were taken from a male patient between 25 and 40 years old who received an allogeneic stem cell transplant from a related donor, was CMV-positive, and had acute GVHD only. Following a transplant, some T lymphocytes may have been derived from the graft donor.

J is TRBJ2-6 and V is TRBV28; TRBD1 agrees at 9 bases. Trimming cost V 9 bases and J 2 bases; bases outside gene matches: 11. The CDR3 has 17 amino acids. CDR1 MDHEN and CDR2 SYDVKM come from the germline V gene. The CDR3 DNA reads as TGTGCCAGTTGGGGGCGGACAGGGGCGGCTGGGGCCAACGTCCTGACTTTC. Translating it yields CASWGRTGAAGANVLTF.

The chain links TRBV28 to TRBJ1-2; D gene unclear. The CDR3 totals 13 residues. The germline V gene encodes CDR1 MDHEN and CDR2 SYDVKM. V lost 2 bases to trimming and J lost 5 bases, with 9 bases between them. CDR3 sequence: CASSLNAGYGYTF. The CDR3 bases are TGTGCCAGCAGTTTAAACGCGGGATATGGCTACACCTTC.

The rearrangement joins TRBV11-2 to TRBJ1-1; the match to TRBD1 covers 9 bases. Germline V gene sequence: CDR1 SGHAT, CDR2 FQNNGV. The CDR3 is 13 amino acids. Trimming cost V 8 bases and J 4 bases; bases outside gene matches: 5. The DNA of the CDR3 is TGTGCCAGCTCTCGACAGGGGGTCACTGAAGCTTTCTTT. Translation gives CASSRQGVTEAFF. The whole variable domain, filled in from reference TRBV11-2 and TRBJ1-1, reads EAGVAQSPRYKIIEKRQSVAFWCNPISGHATLYWYQQILGQGPKLLIQFQNNGVVDDSQLPKDRFSAERLKGVDSTLKIQPAKLEDSAVYLCASSRQGVTEAFFGQGTRLTVV.

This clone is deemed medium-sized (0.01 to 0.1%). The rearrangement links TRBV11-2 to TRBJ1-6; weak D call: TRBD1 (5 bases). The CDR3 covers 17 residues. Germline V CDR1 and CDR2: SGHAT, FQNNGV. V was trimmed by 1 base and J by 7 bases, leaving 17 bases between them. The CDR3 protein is CASSLVAFAGYNSPLHF. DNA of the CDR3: TGTGCCAGCAGCTTAGTGGCGTTCGCAGGGTACAATTCACCCCTCCACTTT. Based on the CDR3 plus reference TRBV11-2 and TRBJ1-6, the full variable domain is EAGVAQSPRYKIIEKRQSVAFWCNPISGHATLYWYQQILGQGPKLLIQFQNNGVVDDSQLPKDRFSAERLKGVDSTLKIQPAKLEDSAVYLCASSLVAFAGYNSPLHFGNGTRLTVT.

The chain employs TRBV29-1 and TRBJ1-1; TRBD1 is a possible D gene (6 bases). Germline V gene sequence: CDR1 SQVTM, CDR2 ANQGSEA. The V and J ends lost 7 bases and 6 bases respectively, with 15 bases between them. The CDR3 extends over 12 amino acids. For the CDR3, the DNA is TGCAGCGCCCAGGGGTTATCCCCTGAAGCTTTCTTT. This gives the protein CSAQGLSPEAFF.

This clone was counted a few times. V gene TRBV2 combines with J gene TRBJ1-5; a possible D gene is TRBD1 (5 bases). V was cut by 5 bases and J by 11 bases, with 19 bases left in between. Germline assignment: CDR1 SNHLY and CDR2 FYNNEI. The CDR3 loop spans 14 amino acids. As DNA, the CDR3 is TGTGCCAGCAGTTATACAAGGGAGGGGTTGTCCCAGCATTTT. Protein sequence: CASSYTREGLSQHF.

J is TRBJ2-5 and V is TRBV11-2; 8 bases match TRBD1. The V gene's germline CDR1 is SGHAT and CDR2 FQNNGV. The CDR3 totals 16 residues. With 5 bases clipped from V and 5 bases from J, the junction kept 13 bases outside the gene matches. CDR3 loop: CASSVAETGVGETQYF. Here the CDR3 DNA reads TGTGCCAGCAGCGTGGCCGAGACAGGGGTAGGGGAGACCCAGTACTTC.

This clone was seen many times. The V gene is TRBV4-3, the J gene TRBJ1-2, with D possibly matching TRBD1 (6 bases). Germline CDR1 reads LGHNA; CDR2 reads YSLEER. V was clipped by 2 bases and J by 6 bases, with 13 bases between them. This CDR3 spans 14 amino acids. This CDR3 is CASSQQGTWHGYTF. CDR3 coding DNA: TGCGCCAGCAGCCAACAGGGGACCTGGCATGGCTACACCTTC.

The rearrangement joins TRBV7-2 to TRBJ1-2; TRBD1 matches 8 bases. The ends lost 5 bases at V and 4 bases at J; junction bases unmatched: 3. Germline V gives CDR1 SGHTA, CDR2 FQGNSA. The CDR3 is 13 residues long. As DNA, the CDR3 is TGTGCCAGCAGCCGGGACAGGTCCTATGGCTACACCTTC. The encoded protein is CASSRDRSYGYTF. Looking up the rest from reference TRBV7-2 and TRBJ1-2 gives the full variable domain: GAGVSQSPSNKVTEKGKDVELRCDPISGHTALYWYRQSLGQGLEFLIYFQGNSAPDKSGLPSDRFSAERTGGSVSTLTIQRTQQEDSAVYLCASSRDRSYGYTFGSGTRLTVV.

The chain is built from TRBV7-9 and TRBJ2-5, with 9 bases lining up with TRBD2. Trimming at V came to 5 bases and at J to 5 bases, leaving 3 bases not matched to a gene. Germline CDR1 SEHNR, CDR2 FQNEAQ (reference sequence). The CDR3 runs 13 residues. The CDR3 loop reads CASSPGLAETQYF. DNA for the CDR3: TGTGCCAGCAGCCCCGGACTAGCGGAGACCCAGTACTTC.

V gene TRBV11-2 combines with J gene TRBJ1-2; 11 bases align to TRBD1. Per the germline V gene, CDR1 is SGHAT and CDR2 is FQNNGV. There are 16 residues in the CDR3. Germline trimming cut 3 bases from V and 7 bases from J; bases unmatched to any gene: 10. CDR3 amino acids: CASSFGTGGIAAGYTF. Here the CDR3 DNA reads TGTGCCAGCAGCTTTGGGACAGGGGGGATAGCCGCTGGCTACACCTTC. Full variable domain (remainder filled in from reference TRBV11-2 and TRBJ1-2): EAGVAQSPRYKIIEKRQSVAFWCNPISGHATLYWYQQILGQGPKLLIQFQNNGVVDDSQLPKDRFSAERLKGVDSTLKIQPAKLEDSAVYLCASSFGTGGIAAGYTFGSGTRLTVV.

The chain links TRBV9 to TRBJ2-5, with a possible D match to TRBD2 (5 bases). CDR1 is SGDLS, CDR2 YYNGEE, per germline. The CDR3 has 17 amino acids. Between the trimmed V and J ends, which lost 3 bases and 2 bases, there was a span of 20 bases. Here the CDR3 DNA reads TGTGCCAGCAGCGCCCGACCGCGGGCACAGCATCAAGAGACCCAGTACTTC. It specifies CASSARPRAQHQETQYF.